The next 32 T cell receptor beta chains were all read from a single sample in a study of beta chain features in type 1 diabetes. Findings and caveats of the study: TCRB CDR3s were moderately but significantly shorter in Type 1 diabetes patients in all four CD4+ subsets.

Since all of the isolated RNA was reverse transcribed, expressed TCRB transcripts were what got sequenced. Data came from immunoSEQ multiplex PCR; TCRdb stores just in-frame clones and leaves some out. This sample yields around 150,000 clones, of which 6.5% to 10% are seen a single time; over 0.45% belongs to the top ten. These receptors' targets are unknown. Sequenced material: central memory CD4+ T cells from blood. All receptors derive from a woman in her late teens or twenties with type 1 diabetes.

This clone was picked up a small number of times. This chain uses TRBV7-2 with TRBJ1-2, with D possibly TRBD1 on 6 matching bases. Germline CDR1 and CDR2: SGHTA and FQGNSA. Trimming removed 5 bases from V and 7 bases from J, with 17 bases in between. The CDR3 has 14 residues. CDR3 residues: CASSPPAQGGGYTF. CDR3 coding DNA: TGTGCCAGCAGCCCTCCCGCGCAAGGGGGTGGCTACACCTTC.

This clone was counted only a few times. CDR3 coding DNA: TGTGCCAGCAGACCGACAGGGGATTTAGGTGAAGCTTTCTTT. It codes for CASRPTGDLGEAFF. The gene calls are TRBV2 and TRBJ1-1, with 8 bases lining up with TRBD1. The CDR3 totals 14 residues. The ends lost 6 bases at V and 7 bases at J; junction bases unmatched: 10. Germline CDR1 SNHLY, CDR2 FYNNEI.

The gene calls are TRBV5-1 and TRBJ2-7; no reliable D call. This CDR3 contains 15 residues. The germline gives CDR1 SGHRS, CDR2 YFSETQ. Trimming removed 0 bases at V and 3 bases at J, with 13 bases between. CDR3 sequence reads: CASSLASDSLYEQYF. In nucleotides, the CDR3 is TGCGCCAGCAGCTTGGCCAGTGATTCCCTCTACGAGCAGTACTTC.

This chain connects TRBV11-3 to TRBJ2-1; 12 bases align to TRBD2. This CDR3 comprises 16 residues. The V gene end was trimmed by 4 bases and the J gene end by 2 bases; junction bases not matched to a gene: 3. From germline, CDR1 is SGHNT and CDR2 YENEEA. CDR3 sequence reads: CASSYTSGRTYNEQFF. CDR3 nucleotides: TGTGCCAGCAGCTATACTAGCGGGAGGACCTACAATGAGCAGTTCTTC.

V usage is TRBV9 and J usage is TRBJ2-1; D is possibly TRBD2 (6 bases). The CDR3 contains 16 residues. The V gene lost 0 bases and the J gene lost 0 bases, with 10 bases spanning the gap. CDR1 is SGDLS, CDR2 YYNGEE, per germline. This CDR3 is CASSVGVADSYNEQFF. In DNA, the CDR3 is TGTGCCAGCAGCGTAGGGGTAGCGGACTCCTACAATGAGCAGTTCTTC.

CDR3 DNA: TGTGCCAGCAGCTTGGCAGGGGGAACTCAGCCCCAGCATTTT. Residues: CASSLAGGTQPQHF. The gene calls are TRBV5-6 and TRBJ1-5; 7 bases line up with TRBD1. The CDR3 runs 14 residues. CDR1 and CDR2 from the germline V gene are SGHDT and YYEEEE. The junction had 3 bases not matched to a gene; V was cut back by 0 bases and J by 6 bases.

This clone was observed many times. This chain uses TRBV29-1 with TRBJ1-1; TRBD1 might be the D (6 bases). Trimming removed 6 bases from V and 4 bases from J, with 15 bases in between. The CDR3 length is 13 residues. Germline CDR1 SQVTM, CDR2 ANQGSEA. CDR3 sequence: CSVCRGMATEAFF. The CDR3 bases are TGCAGCGTCTGCAGGGGCATGGCCACTGAAGCTTTCTTT. Full variable domain (rest looked up from reference TRBV29-1 and TRBJ1-1): SAVISQKPSRDICQRGTSLTIQCQVDSQVTMMFWYRQQPGQSLTLIATANQGSEATYESGFVIDKFPISRPNLTFSTLTVSNMSPEDSSIYLCSVCRGMATEAFFGQGTRLTVV.

The chain uses TRBV10-1 and TRBJ2-7; D remains ambiguous. V was pared by 4 bases and J by 0 bases, with 10 bases between. CDR1 is WNHNN and CDR2 is SYGVQD in the germline V gene (reference sequence). The CDR3 is 14 amino acids. CDR3 DNA sequence: TGCGCCAGCAGTGGCCAGGAACACTCCTACGAGCAGTACTTC. It codes for CASSGQEHSYEQYF.

The chain links TRBV6-1 to TRBJ1-2; TRBD1 might be the D (6 bases). The CDR3 contains 15 residues. The V gene's germline CDR1 is MNHNS and CDR2 SASEGT. The V end was cut by 0 bases, the J end by 10 bases, with 18 bases between. The CDR3 spells CASSEARGQLINYTF. The CDR3, as DNA: TGTGCCAGCAGTGAAGCCAGAGGACAGCTGATTAACTACACCTTC.

The chain employs TRBV4-1 and TRBJ1-1; no clear D gene. There are 14 residues in the CDR3. V lost 0 bases to trimming and J lost 7 bases, with 12 bases between them. The germline gives CDR1 MGHRA, CDR2 YSYEKL. The CDR3 DNA sequence: TGCGCCAGCAGCCAAGAGACCCGTGAGCGTGAAGCTTTCTTT. This encodes CASSQETREREAFF.

The chain has TRBV5-6 and TRBJ2-1; TRBD2 matches 12 bases. Germline assignment: CDR1 SGHDT and CDR2 YYEEEE. The V segment lost 1 base and the J segment 4 bases; nucleotides outside the gene matches: 6. There are 17 residues in the CDR3. The CDR3 reads CASSLRKLAGGYNEQFF. The CDR3 DNA reads as TGTGCCAGCAGCTTGCGTAAACTAGCGGGGGGATACAATGAGCAGTTCTTC.

This clone turned up a few times. The chain combines TRBV30 with TRBJ2-5; TRBD1 agrees at 9 bases. V lost 5 bases and J lost 0; bases outside the gene matches: 7. CDR1 and CDR2 (germline): GTSNPN, SVGIG (reference sequence). The CDR3 loop spans 15 amino acids. CDR3 sequence reads: CAWQTGGDYQETQYF. The DNA for the CDR3 is TGTGCCTGGCAGACAGGGGGGGACTACCAAGAGACCCAGTACTTC.

The V gene is TRBV28, the J gene TRBJ2-7, with a weak D call TRBD1 (5 bases). The ends were cut back, 3 bases at V and 6 bases at J, with 9 bases in the middle. Germline V lookup: CDR1 MDHEN, CDR2 SYDVKM. The CDR3 spans 12 residues. In DNA, the CDR3 is TGTGCCAGCAGTTTTATAGGGGCCGAGCAGTACTTC. Its protein product is CASSFIGAEQYF.

This clone was picked up a small number of times. J is TRBJ1-1 and V is TRBV9; no definite D call. This CDR3 comprises 15 residues. Germline CDR1 is SGDLS and CDR2 is YYNGEE. V was cut by 3 bases and J by 1 base, with 13 bases left in between. CDR3 amino acids: CASSGPFEGNTEAFF. DNA for the CDR3: TGTGCCAGCAGCGGCCCATTCGAGGGGAACACTGAAGCTTTCTTT.

The J gene is TRBJ1-2, the V gene TRBV6-5; D is undetermined. This CDR3 region has 15 residues. Per the germline V gene, CDR1 is MNHEY and CDR2 is SVGAGI. Trimming left V 0 bases short and J 4 bases short, with 12 bases between. The CDR3 is CASSYSALDFYGYTF. In DNA form, the CDR3 reads TGTGCCAGCAGTTACTCCGCCCTGGACTTCTATGGCTACACCTTC.

This chain joins TRBV7-8 and TRBJ2-7; 10 bases align to TRBD2. The V gene's germline CDR1 is SGHVS and CDR2 FQNEAQ. This CDR3 region has 16 residues. Trimming cost V 1 base and J 2 bases; bases outside gene matches: 5. CDR3 region: CASSLEGSGRPYEQYF. CDR3 DNA: TGTGCCAGCAGCTTAGAGGGTAGCGGGAGGCCCTACGAGCAGTACTTC.

This chain connects TRBV20-1 to TRBJ2-5; D call uncertain. The CDR3 totals 10 residues. Germline assignment: CDR1 DFQATT and CDR2 SNEGSKA (reference sequence). V lost 5 bases to trimming and J lost 1 base, with 2 bases between them. The CDR3 coding sequence is TGCAGTGCTCTCCAAGAGACCCAGTACTTC. Translation gives CSALQETQYF.

This chain uses TRBV5-4 with TRBJ2-2, with TRBD1 as a possible D gene (6 bases). Trimming shortened V by 3 bases and J by 5 bases, and 14 bases separated the two germline ends. Looked up from germline, CDR1 is SGHNT and CDR2 is YYREEE (reference sequence). CDR3 length: 15 residues. CDR3 protein: CASSSNSQGTGELFF. CDR3 sequence (DNA): TGTGCCAGCAGCTCCAACTCACAGGGAACCGGGGAGCTGTTTTTT.

This clone was seen only a few times. The chain recombines TRBV7-2 with TRBJ1-2; TRBD1 matches at 11 bases. This CDR3 contains 14 residues. The V and J ends lost 1 base and 7 bases, in that order; junction bases with no gene match: 2. Germline assignment: CDR1 SGHTA and CDR2 FQGNSA. In DNA form, the CDR3 reads TGTGCCAGCAGCTTAGACGGGACAGGGGGTGGCTACACCTTC. It specifies CASSLDGTGGGYTF.

The V and J genes are TRBV4-3 and TRBJ2-1, with 9 bases fitting TRBD2. The CDR3 contains 16 residues. V shed 0 bases, J shed 7 bases, and the junction held 7 bases outside the gene matches. Germline CDR1 reads LGHNA; CDR2 reads YSLEER. Here the CDR3 reads CASSQEGGGRANEQFF. CDR3 nucleotide sequence: TGCGCCAGCAGCCAAGAAGGGGGCGGGAGGGCAAATGAGCAGTTCTTC.

This clone was counted only a few times. V gene TRBV18 combines with J gene TRBJ2-5, with 7 nucleotides matching TRBD2. Germline V lookup: CDR1 KGHSH, CDR2 LQKENI. V shed 3 bases and J 5 bases; nucleotides not matched to a gene: 12. The CDR3 is made up of 16 amino acids. CDR3 sequence reads: CASSPPGGGSTETQYF. CDR3 in DNA: TGTGCCAGCTCACCCCCGGGCGGCGGGAGTACCGAGACCCAGTACTTC.

In regard to this clone: This sample also contains other DNA sequences that code for the same CDR3. The rearrangement uses TRBV18 and TRBJ1-5; 10 nucleotides agree with TRBD1. The CDR3 spans 14 residues. Germline values: CDR1 KGHSH, CDR2 LQKENI. The V gene end was trimmed by 6 bases and the J gene end by 6 bases; junction bases not matched to a gene: 5. CDR3 sequence: CASSLDRGRQPQHF. Here the CDR3 DNA reads TGTGCCAGCTCTCTTGACAGGGGGCGTCAGCCCCAGCATTTT.

The CDR3 DNA sequence: TGTGCCAGCAGTTACCAGAATGAGCAGTTCTTC. As protein: CASSYQNEQFF. The chain employs TRBV6-5 and TRBJ2-1, with D uncertain. With 2 bases removed from V and 7 bases from J, the gap between germline ends came to 3 bases. Germline values: CDR1 MNHEY, CDR2 SVGAGI. The CDR3 is made up of 11 amino acids.

This clone was recorded a few times. The V and J genes are TRBV29-1 and TRBJ1-1; the match to TRBD1 covers 7 bases. V shed 2 bases, J shed 1 base, and the junction held 1 base outside the gene matches. The CDR3 runs to 13 residues. Germline-derived CDR1 and CDR2 are SQVTM and ANQGSEA. The CDR3 bases are TGCAGCGTTGAACGACAGGGGAACACTGAAGCTTTCTTT. This gives the protein CSVERQGNTEAFF.

V usage is TRBV7-2 and J usage is TRBJ2-1, with D possibly TRBD2 on 6 matching bases. V dropped 5 bases and J dropped 4 bases, with 12 bases sitting between them. The CDR3 is made up of 14 amino acids. Per germline, CDR1 SGHTA and CDR2 FQGNSA. This chain's CDR3 is CASSRLRGYNEQFF. CDR3 nucleotide sequence: TGTGCCAGCAGCCGATTGCGGGGTTACAATGAGCAGTTCTTC. Variable domain in full (rest from reference TRBV7-2 and TRBJ2-1): GAGVSQSPSNKVTEKGKDVELRCDPISGHTALYWYRQSLGQGLEFLIYFQGNSAPDKSGLPSDRFSAERTGGSVSTLTIQRTQQEDSAVYLCASSRLRGYNEQFFGPGTRLTVL.

There are many counts of this clone. This chain joins TRBV5-4 and TRBJ2-6; 11 bases are a match to TRBD2. CDR3 size: 16 residues. Germline assignment: CDR1 SGHNT and CDR2 YYREEE (reference sequence). The V and J ends lost 5 bases and 2 bases, in that order; junction bases with no gene match: 3. Here the CDR3 DNA reads TGTGCCAGCAGGATTAGCGGGGGGGCTGGGGCCAACGTCCTGACTTTC. As protein: CASRISGGAGANVLTF. Full variable domain (remainder filled in from reference TRBV5-4 and TRBJ2-6): ETGVTQSPTHLIKTRGQQVTLRCSSQSGHNTVSWYQQALGQGPQFIFQYYREEENGRGNFPPRFSGLQFPNYSSELNVNALELDDSALYLCASRISGGAGANVLTFGAGSRLTVL.

V usage is TRBV7-6 and J usage is TRBJ2-3, with a weak D call TRBD1 (7 bases). The CDR3 loop spans 14 amino acids. V lost 2 bases to trimming and J lost 6 bases, with 12 bases between them. From germline, CDR1 is SGHVS and CDR2 FNYEAQ. The DNA of the CDR3 is TGTGCCAGCAGCTTACAAGGAGGGGGCGATACGCAGTATTTT. Translation: CASSLQGGGDTQYF.

There are a few counts of this clone. This chain connects TRBV5-8 to TRBJ1-2, with 9 bases identical to TRBD1. The CDR3 consists of 16 residues. Trimming cost V 4 bases and J 4 bases; bases outside gene matches: 11. Germline V gene lookup returns CDR1 SGHTS and CDR2 YDEGEE. Here the CDR3 reads CASSGSQGAPGYGYTF. The CDR3 coding sequence is TGTGCCAGCAGCGGGTCACAGGGGGCGCCCGGCTATGGCTACACCTTC.

The chain links TRBV6-1 to TRBJ1-2; TRBD1 matches at 8 bases. V lost 10 bases, J lost 5 bases, and 6 bases stayed unmatched. There are 12 residues in the CDR3. Germline V gene sequence: CDR1 MNHNS, CDR2 SASEGT. The CDR3 sequence: CANSDRAYGYTF. The CDR3 DNA sequence: TGTGCCAATTCGGACAGGGCTTATGGCTACACCTTC.

The sample holds a few counts of this clone. The chain has TRBV4-3 and TRBJ2-1; TRBD2 matches at 12 bases. The V segment lost 4 bases and the J segment 0 bases; nucleotides outside the gene matches: 7. The CDR3 consists of 18 residues. CDR1 is LGHNA and CDR2 is YSLEER in the germline V gene. This chain's CDR3 is CASSLYPSGGASYNEQFF. DNA for the CDR3: TGCGCCAGCAGCCTATACCCTAGCGGGGGGGCCTCCTACAATGAGCAGTTCTTC.

This chain connects TRBV29-1 to TRBJ1-2; D remains unclear. The CDR3 loop spans 12 amino acids. CDR1 SQVTM and CDR2 ANQGSEA come from the germline V gene. The V and J ends lost 6 bases and 0 bases respectively, with 8 bases between them. The CDR3: CSVSVTNYGYTF. The DNA for the CDR3 is TGCAGCGTCTCTGTTACTAACTATGGCTACACCTTC.

In this sample, this clone turned up a few times. This chain joins TRBV7-2 and TRBJ1-6, with a weak D call TRBD1 (5 bases). Germline values: CDR1 SGHTA, CDR2 FQGNSA. This CDR3 comprises 12 residues. V was trimmed by 4 bases and J by 14 bases, leaving 12 bases between them. CDR3 bases: TGTGCCAGCAGCTGGGCAGGGAGGGCCCTCCACTTT. Translated: CASSWAGRALHF.